This TCR beta chain is drawn from a study of human T cells and chemical hapten exposure. Study-level points and caveats: Patch test score tracked positively with PT1 expanded TCR counts. Sensitization with DPC brought no change to TCRs above 1 in 1000 in frequency.

Germline loops: CDR1 LGHNA, CDR2 YSLEER. CDR3 length equals 13 residues. Trimming shortened V by 0 bases and J by 7 bases, and 9 bases separated the two germline ends. This clonotype occurred many times. No antigen is known for it. TCRdb called the RACE reads again in MiXCR, with one record for every CDR3 protein. The sample shows approximately 260,000 distinct CDR3 sequences, 7.5% to 8% of them seen only once. Time point reported: pre-sensitization, week 0. Treatment meaning: therapeutic diphenylcyclopropenone sensitization with weekly scalp DPC. V usage is TRBV4-3 and J usage is TRBJ1-2; no clear D. This clonotype originated in a man younger than 35 with alopecia areata. Some clones in this sample may be carry-over from other donors' samples. The sample in question was whole blood, obtained in connection with sensitization to the hapten diphenylcyclopropenone (DPC). DNA of the CDR3: TGCGCCAGCAGCCAAGATTTTGAAAGTGGCTACACCTTC. Amino acid sequence: CASSQDFESGYTF.